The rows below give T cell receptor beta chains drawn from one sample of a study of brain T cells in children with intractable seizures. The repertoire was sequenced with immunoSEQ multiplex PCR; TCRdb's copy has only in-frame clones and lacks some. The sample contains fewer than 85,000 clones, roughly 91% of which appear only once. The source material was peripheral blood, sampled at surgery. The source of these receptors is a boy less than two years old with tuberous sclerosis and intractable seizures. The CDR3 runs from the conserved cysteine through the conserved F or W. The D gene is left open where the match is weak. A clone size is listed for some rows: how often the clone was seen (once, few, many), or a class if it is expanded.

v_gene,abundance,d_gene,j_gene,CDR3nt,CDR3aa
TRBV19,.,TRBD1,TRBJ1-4,TGTGCCAGTAGTACCCGGACAGGGGAGGGAAAACTGTTTTTT,CASSTRTGEGKLFF
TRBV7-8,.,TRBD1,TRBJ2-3,TGTGCCAGCAGCTTAGAAAAAGGGACAGGGAGCACAGATACGCAGTATTTT,CASSLEKGTGSTDTQYF
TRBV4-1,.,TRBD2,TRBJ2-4,TGCGCCAGCAGCCACGGACTAGAAAACATTCAGTACTTC,CASSHGLENIQYF
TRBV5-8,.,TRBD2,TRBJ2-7,TGTGCCAGCAGCTTGACTAGCGGGAGAATGAGATACTACGAGCAGTACTTC,CASSLTSGRMRYYEQYF
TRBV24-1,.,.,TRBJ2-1,TGTGCCACCAGTCCCCAAGACCCGTCCTCCTACAATGAGCAGTTCTTC,CATSPQDPSSYNEQFF
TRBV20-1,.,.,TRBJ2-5,TGCAGTGCTAGTGGTCAAAAAGAGACCCAGTACTTC,CSASGQKETQYF
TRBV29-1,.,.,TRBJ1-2,TGCAGCGTCGAGGGGTATGGCTACACCTTC,CSVEGYGYTF
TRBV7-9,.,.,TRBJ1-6,TGTGCCAGCAGCCAGGGGTTGACTGGTTCACCCCTCCACTTT,CASSQGLTGSPLHF
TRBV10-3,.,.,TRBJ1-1,TGTGCCATCAGTGGAGAGTTGAACACTGAAGCTTTCTTT,CAISGELNTEAFF
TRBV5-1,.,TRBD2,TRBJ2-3,TGCGCCAGCAGCGTGACTAGCGGGGGGGCTAGCACAGATACGCAGTATTTT,CASSVTSGGASTDTQYF
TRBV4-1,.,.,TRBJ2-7,TGCGCCAGCAGCCAAGCTACAGGGAGCTACGAGCAGTACTTC,CASSQATGSYEQYF
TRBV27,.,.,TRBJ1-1,TGTGCCAGCAGCCGCGGACAGTCAAAGACTGAAGCTTTCTTT,CASSRGQSKTEAFF
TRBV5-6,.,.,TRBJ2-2,TGTGCCAGCAGCTTGGTAACAGCCCCGAAGACCGGGGAGCTGTTTTTT,CASSLVTAPKTGELFF
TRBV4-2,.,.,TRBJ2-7,TGTGCCAGCAGCCACTTAGGGCAGTCCTACGAGCAGTACTTC,CASSHLGQSYEQYF
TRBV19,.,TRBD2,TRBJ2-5,TGTGCCTGGTTCCGGGGAGGGGCTAAAGAGACCCAGTACTTC,CAWFRGGAKETQYF
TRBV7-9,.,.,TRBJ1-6,TGTGCCACCCAAGAACGACGAGGGGTGAGCTCCTATAATTCACCCCTCCACTTT,CATQERRGVSSYNSPLHF
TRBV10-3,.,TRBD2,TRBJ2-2,TGTGCCATCAGTGACCTAGCGGGGGGATTAACCGGGGAGCTGTTTTTT,CAISDLAGGLTGELFF
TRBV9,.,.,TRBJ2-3,TGTGCCAGCAGCGGCTGGGAGGAAACGCAGTATTTT,CASSGWEETQYF
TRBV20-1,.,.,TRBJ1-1,TGCAGTGCCAGTGGACAGTGGAACACTGAAGCTTTCTTT,CSASGQWNTEAFF
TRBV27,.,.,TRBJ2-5,TGTGCCAGCAAGCAAGGACGGTACCAAGAGACCCAGTACTTC,CASKQGRYQETQYF
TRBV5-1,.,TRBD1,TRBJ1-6,TGCGCCAGCAGGGCACTAGACAGGGATAATTCACCCCTCCACTTT,CASRALDRDNSPLHF
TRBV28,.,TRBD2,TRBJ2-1,TGTGCCAGCAGTTGGCTCCGGACTAGGCTCAACAATGAGCAGTTCTTC,CASSWLRTRLNNEQFF
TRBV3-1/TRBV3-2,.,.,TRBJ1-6,TGTGCCACCGGGTTCTATAATTCACCCCTCCACTTT,CATGFYNSPLHF
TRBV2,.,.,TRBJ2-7,TGTGCCACCCTGGGGCAGGGGACCACCTACGAGCAGTACTTC,CATLGQGTTYEQYF
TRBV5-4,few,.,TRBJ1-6,TGTGCCAGCAGCTTGGATGTGGACTCTAATTCACCCCTCCACTTT,CASSLDVDSNSPLHF
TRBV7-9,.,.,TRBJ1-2,TGTGCCAGCAGCTCAATTTCCGGGACATGGGGCTACACCTTC,CASSSISGTWGYTF
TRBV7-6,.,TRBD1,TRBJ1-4,TGTGCCAGCAGCTTATTGACCCCGGGACAGGGCAAACTGTTTTTT,CASSLLTPGQGKLFF
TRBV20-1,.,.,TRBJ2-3,TGCAGTGCTAGAAGGACAGATACGCAGTATTTT,CSARRTDTQYF
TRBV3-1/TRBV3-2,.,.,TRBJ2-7,TGTGCCAGCAGCCAAGCGGAGGGCGAGCAGTACTTC,CASSQAEGEQYF
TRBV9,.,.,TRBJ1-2,TGTGCCAGCAGCGTAGGGGGGAACTATGGCTACACCTTC,CASSVGGNYGYTF
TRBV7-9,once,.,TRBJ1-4,TGTGCCAGCAGAGATGGGGAAAAACTGTTTTTT,CASRDGEKLFF
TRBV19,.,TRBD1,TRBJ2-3,TGTGCCAGTAGTCTACCGGGACAGGGGGCCAGAGATACGCAGTATTTT,CASSLPGQGARDTQYF
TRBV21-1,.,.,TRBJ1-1,TGTGCCAGCAGCCTCCGGAGGGAGACTGAAGCTTTCTTT,CASSLRRETEAFF
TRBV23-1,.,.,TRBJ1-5,TGCGCCAGCAGTCAACCTCAGGGTTTCAGGGGTCAGCCCCAGCATTTT,CASSQPQGFRGQPQHF
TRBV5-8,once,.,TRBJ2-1,TGTGCCAGCAGCTTAGGTGGGGACCCCTACAATGAGCAGTTCTTC,CASSLGGDPYNEQFF
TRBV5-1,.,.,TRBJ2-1,TGCGCCAGCAGCTTGGGGGACCCGAACAATGAGCAGTTCTTC,CASSLGDPNNEQFF
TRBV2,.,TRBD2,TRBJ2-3,TGTGCCAGCTCCGGACTAGCGGGGAAGACTAGCACAGATACGCAGTATTTT,CASSGLAGKTSTDTQYF
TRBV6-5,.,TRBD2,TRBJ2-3,TGTGCCAGCAGTAGGGTAGCGGGAGAGGCAGATACGCAGTATTTT,CASSRVAGEADTQYF
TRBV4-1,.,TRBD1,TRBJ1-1,TGCGCCAGCAGCCGAGGGACAGGGGATGACACTGAAGCTTTCTTT,CASSRGTGDDTEAFF
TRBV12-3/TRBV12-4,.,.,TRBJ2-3,TGTGCCAGCAGGATTACAGATACGCAGTATTTT,CASRITDTQYF
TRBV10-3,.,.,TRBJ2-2,TGTGCCATCAGTGCTTGGGTAAACACCGGGGAGCTGTTTTTT,CAISAWVNTGELFF